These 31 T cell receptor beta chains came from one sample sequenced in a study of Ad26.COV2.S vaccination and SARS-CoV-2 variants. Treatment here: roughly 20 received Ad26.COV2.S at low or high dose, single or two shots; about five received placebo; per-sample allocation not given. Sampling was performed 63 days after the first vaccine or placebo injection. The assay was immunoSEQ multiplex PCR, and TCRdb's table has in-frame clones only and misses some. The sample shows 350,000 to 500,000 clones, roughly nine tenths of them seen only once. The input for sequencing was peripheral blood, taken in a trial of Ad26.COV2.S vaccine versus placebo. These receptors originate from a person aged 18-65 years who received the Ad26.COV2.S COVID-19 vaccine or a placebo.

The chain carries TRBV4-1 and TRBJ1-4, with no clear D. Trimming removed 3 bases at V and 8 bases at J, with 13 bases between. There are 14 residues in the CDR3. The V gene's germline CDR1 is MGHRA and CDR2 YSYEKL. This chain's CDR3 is CASSHRALGEKLFF. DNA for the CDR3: TGCGCCAGCAGCCACCGGGCTCTTGGGGAAAAACTGTTTTTT.

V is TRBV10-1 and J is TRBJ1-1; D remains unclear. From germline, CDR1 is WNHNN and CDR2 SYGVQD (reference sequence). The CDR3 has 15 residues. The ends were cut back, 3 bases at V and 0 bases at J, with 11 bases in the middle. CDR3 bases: TGCGCCAGCAGTGAAATGGGCACATTGAACACTGAAGCTTTCTTT. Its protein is CASSEMGTLNTEAFF.

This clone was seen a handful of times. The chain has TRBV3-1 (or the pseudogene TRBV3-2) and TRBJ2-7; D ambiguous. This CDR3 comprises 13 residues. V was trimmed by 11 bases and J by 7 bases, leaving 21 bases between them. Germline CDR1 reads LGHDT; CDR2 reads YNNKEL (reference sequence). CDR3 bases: TGTGCCGCAGGCTTGTACCGTACGTTTGAGCAGTACGTC. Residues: CAAGLYRTFEQYV.

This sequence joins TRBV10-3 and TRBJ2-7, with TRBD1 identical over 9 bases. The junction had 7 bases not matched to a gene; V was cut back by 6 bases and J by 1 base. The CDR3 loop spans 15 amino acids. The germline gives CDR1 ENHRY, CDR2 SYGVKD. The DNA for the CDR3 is TGTGCCATCAGCAGACAGGGGGGCTATTCCTACGAGCAGTACTTC. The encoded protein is CAISRQGGYSYEQYF.

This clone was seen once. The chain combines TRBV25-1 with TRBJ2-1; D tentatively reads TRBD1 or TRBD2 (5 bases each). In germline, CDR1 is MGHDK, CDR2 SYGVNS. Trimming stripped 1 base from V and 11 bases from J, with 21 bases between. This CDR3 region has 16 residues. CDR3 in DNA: TGTGCCAGCAGTGAATTCCAGGCCGCCGGGGCTTTGAAGCAGTTCTTC. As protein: CASSEFQAAGALKQFF.

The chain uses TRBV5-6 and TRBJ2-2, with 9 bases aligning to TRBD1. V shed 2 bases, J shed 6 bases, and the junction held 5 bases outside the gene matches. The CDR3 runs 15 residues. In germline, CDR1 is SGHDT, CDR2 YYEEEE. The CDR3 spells CASSFGTGWAGELFF. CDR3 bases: TGTGCCAGCAGCTTCGGGACAGGGTGGGCCGGGGAGCTGTTTTTT.

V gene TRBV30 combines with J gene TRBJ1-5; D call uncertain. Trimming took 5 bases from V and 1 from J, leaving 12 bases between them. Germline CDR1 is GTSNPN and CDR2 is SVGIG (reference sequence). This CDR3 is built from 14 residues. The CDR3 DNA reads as TGTGCCTGGGGACGGAAGTGGAGCAATCAGCCCCAGCATTTT. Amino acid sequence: CAWGRKWSNQPQHF.

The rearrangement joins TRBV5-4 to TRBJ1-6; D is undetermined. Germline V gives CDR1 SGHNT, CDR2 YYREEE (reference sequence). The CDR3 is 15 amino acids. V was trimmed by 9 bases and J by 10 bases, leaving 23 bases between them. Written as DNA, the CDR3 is TGTGCCACCGCTTTAGCCCCCGGGCAGCGGTCACCCCTCCACTTT. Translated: CATALAPGQRSPLHF.

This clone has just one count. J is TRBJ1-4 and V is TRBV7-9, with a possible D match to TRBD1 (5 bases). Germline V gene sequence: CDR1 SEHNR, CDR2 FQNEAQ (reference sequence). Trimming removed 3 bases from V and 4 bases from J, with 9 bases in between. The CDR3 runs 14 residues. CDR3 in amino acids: CASSFGTVNEKLFF. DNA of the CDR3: TGTGCCAGCAGCTTCGGGACGGTTAATGAAAAACTGTTTTTT.

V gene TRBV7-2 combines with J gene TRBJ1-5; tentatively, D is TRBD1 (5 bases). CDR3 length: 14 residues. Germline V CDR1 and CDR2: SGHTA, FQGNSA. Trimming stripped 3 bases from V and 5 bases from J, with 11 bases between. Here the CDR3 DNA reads TGTGCCAGCAGCTTCCGGCAGGGCGATCAGCCCCAGCATTTT. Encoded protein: CASSFRQGDQPQHF.

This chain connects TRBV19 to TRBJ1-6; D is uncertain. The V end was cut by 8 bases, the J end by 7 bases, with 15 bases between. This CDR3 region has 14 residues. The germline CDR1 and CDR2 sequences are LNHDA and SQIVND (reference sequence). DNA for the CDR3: TGTGCCAGTGCCCAGTGGGCTGGAAATTCACCCCTCCACTTT. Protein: CASAQWAGNSPLHF. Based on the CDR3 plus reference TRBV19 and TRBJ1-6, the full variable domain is DGGITQSPKYLFRKEGQNVTLSCEQNLNHDAMYWYRQDPGQGLRLIYYSQIVNDFQKGDIAEGYSVSREKKESFPLTVTSAQKNPTAFYLCASAQWAGNSPLHFGNGTRLTVT.

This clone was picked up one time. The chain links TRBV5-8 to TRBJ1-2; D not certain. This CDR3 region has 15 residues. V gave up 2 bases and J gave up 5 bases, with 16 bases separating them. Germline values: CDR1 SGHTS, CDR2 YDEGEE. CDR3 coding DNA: TGTGCCAGCAGCTTAGATCCCGGCAAAACATATGGCTACACCTTC. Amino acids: CASSLDPGKTYGYTF. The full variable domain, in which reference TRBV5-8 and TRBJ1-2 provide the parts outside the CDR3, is EAGVTQSPTHLIKTRGQQATLRCSPISGHTSVYWYQQALGLGLQFLLWYDEGEERNRGNFPPRFSGRQFPNYSSELNVNALELEDSALYLCASSLDPGKTYGYTFGSGTRLTVV.

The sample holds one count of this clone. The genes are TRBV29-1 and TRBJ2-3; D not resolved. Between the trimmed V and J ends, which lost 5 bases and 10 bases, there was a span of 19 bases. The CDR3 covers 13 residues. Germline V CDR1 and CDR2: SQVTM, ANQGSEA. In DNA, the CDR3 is TGCAGCGTTCAACCTCGGTCTGTTTCACCGCAGTATTTT. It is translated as CSVQPRSVSPQYF.

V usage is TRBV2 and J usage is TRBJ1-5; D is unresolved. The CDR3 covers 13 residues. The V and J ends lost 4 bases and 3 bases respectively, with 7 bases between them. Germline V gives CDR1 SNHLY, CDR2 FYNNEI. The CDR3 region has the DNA TGTGCCAGCAGTGTCCCAAACAATCAGCCCCAGCATTTT. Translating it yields CASSVPNNQPQHF.

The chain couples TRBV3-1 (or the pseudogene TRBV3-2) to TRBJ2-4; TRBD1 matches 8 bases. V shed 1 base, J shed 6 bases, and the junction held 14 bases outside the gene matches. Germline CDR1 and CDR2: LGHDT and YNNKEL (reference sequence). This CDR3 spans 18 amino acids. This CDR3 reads CASSQVGIGTGNLNIQYF. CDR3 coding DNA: TGTGCCAGCAGCCAAGTTGGGATAGGGACAGGAAATTTAAACATTCAGTACTTC.

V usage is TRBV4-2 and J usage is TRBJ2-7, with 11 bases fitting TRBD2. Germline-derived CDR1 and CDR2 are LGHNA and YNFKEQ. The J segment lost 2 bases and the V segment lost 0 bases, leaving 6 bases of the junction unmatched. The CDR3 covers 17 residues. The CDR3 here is CASSQEGRLAGTYEQYF. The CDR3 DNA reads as TGTGCCAGCAGCCAAGAGGGCCGACTAGCGGGGACCTACGAGCAGTACTTC.

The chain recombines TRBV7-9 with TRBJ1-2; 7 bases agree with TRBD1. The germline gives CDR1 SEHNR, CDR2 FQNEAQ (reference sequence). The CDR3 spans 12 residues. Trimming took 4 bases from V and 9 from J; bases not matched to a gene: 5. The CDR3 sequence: CASSSRDSSYTF. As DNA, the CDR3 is TGTGCCAGCAGCTCCCGGGACAGTAGCTACACCTTC.

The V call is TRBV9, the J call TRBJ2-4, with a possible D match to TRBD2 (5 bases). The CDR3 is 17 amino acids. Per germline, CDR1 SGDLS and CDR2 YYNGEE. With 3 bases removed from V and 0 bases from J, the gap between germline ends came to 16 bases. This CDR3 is CASSDRGWALAKNIQYF. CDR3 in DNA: TGTGCCAGCAGCGACCGGGGTTGGGCACTAGCCAAAAACATTCAGTACTTC.

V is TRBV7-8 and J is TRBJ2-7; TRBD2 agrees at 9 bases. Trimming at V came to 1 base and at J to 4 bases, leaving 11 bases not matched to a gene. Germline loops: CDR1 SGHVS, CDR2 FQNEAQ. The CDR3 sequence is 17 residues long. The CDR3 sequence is CASSLGPRGGTRYEQYF. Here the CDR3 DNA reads TGTGCCAGCAGCTTAGGGCCGCGGGGGGGTACTAGGTACGAGCAGTACTTC.

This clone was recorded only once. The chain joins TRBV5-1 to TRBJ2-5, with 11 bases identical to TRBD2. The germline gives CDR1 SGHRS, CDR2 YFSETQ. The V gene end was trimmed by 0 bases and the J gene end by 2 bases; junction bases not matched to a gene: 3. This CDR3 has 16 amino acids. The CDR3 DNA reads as TGCGCCAGCAGCTTGGGGTCTAGCGGGGGGCAAGAGACCCAGTACTTC. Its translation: CASSLGSSGGQETQYF.

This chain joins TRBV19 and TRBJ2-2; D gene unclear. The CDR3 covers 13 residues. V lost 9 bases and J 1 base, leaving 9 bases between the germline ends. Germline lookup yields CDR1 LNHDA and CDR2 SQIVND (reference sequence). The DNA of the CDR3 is TGTGCCAGCTCCTCAAGGAACACCGGGGAGCTGTTTTTT. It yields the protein CASSSRNTGELFF. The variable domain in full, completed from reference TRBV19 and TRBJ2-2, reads DGGITQSPKYLFRKEGQNVTLSCEQNLNHDAMYWYRQDPGQGLRLIYYSQIVNDFQKGDIAEGYSVSREKKESFPLTVTSAQKNPTAFYLCASSSRNTGELFFGEGSRLTVL.

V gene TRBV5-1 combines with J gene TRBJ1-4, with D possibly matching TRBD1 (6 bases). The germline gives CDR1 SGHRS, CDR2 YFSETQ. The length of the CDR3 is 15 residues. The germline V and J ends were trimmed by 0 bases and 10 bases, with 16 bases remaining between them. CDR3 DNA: TGCGCCAGCAGCTTGGAGGCAGGGGAATACGGAAAACTGTTTTTT. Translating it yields CASSLEAGEYGKLFF.

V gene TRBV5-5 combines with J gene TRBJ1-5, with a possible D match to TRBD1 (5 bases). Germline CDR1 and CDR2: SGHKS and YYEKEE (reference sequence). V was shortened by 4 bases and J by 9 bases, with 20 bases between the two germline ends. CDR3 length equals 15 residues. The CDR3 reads CASSIGRTGAGPQHF. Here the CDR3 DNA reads TGTGCCAGCAGCATCGGACGAACCGGGGCGGGGCCCCAGCATTTT.

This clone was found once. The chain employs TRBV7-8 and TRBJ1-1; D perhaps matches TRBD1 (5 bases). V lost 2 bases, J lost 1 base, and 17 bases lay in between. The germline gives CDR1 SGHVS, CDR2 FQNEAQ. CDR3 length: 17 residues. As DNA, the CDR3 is TGTGCCAGCAGCTTAAATTCGTGGGGCCCGGCGAACACTGAAGCTTTCTTT. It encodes CASSLNSWGPANTEAFF.

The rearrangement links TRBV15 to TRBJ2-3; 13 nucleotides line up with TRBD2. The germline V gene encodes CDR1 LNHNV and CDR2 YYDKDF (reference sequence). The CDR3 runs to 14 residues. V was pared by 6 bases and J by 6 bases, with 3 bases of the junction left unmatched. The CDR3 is CATRELAGGDTQYF. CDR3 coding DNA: TGTGCCACCAGGGAACTAGCGGGGGGGGATACGCAGTATTTT. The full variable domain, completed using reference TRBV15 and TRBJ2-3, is DAMVIQNPRYQVTQFGKPVTLSCSQTLNHNVMYWYQQKSSQAPKLLFHYYDKDFNNEADTPDNFQSRRPNTSFCFLDIRSPGLGDTAMYLCATRELAGGDTQYFGPGTRLTVL.

The CDR3 here is CASSWGSGGTEKLFF. CDR3 bases: TGCGCCAGCAGCTGGGGATCCGGGGGAACTGAAAAACTGTTTTTT. The chain has TRBV5-1 and TRBJ1-4; tentative D call: TRBD1 (5 bases). CDR3 size: 15 residues. V gave up 3 bases and J gave up 7 bases, with 16 bases separating them. Germline-derived CDR1 and CDR2 are SGHRS and YFSETQ.

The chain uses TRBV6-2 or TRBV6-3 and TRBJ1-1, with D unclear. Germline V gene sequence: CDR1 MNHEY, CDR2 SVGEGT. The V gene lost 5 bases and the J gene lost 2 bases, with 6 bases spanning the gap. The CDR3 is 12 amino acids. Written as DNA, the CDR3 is TGTGCCAGCAGTAACCCTAACACTGAAGCTTTCTTT. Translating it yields CASSNPNTEAFF.

The CDR3: CASSLWRGNYNEQFF. DNA for the CDR3: TGTGCCAGCAGCTTATGGCGGGGTAACTACAATGAGCAGTTCTTC. The V gene is TRBV13, the J gene TRBJ2-1, with D tentatively TRBD2 (6 bases). The germline V gene encodes CDR1 PRHDT and CDR2 FYEKMQ (reference sequence). The CDR3 runs to 15 residues. Trimming removed 2 bases at V and 3 bases at J, with 11 bases between.

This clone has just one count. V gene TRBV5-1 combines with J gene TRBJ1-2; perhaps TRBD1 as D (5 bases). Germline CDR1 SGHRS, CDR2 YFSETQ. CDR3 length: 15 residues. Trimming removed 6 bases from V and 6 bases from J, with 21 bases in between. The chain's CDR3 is CASTFGRGPIDGYTF. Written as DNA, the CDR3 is TGCGCCAGCACCTTTGGGAGGGGTCCAATAGATGGCTACACCTTC.

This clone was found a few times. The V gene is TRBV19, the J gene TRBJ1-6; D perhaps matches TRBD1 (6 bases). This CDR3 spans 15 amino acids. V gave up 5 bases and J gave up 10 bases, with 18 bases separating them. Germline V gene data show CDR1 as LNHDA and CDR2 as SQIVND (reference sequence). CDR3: CASSAEDRYNSPLHF. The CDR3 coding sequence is TGTGCCAGTAGTGCGGAGGACAGATACAACTCACCCCTCCACTTT.

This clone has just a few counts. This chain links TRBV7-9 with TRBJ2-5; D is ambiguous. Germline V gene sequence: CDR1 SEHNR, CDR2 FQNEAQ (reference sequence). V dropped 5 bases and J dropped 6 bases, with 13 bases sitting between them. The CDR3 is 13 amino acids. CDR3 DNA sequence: TGTGCCAGCAGCCCTGACGGTGCCCAGACCCAGTACTTC. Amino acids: CASSPDGAQTQYF.